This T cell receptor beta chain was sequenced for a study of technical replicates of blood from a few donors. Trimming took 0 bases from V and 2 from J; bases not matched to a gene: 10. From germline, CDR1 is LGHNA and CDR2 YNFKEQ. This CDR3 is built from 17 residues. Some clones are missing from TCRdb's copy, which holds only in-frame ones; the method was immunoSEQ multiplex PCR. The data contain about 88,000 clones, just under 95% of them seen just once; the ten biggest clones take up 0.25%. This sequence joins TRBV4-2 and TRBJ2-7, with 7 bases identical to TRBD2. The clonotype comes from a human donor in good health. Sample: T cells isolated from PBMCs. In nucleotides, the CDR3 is TGTGCCAGCAGCCAAGAGGCCTCGGGGGAGGGGACCTACGAGCAGTACTTC. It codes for CASSQEASGEGTYEQYF.